This TCR beta chain was captured in a study of prognosis after radiotherapy for stage I lung cancer. This clonotype was found many times. Its antigen is currently unknown. Findings of the study overall: Lower post-radiation Shannon entropy was seen in patients who went on to develop distant metastases.

Template was genomic DNA; TCR beta CDR3 amplified in two multiplex PCR rounds. With primers specific to each TRBV and TRBJ gene, the first-round PCR was performed. TCRdb redid the calling of the multiplex PCR reads with MiXCR, one entry per CDR3 protein. Among 11,000 to 15,000 distinct CDR3 sequences, about 30% were seen once, and the ten largest hold 10% to 11%. This CDR3 contains 16 residues. With 5 bases clipped from V and 5 bases from J, the junction kept 13 bases outside the gene matches. Germline V lookup: CDR1 MNHEY, CDR2 SVGEGT. This receptor was taken from a donor older than 45 with non-small cell lung cancer. The sequencing here drew on PBMCs, taken before or after stereotactic body radiation therapy (not recorded which). The chain employs TRBV6-2 or TRBV6-3 and TRBJ2-5; TRBD2 aligns across 8 bases. CDR3 residues: CASSPSTAGGRETQYF. The CDR3 nucleotides are TGTGCCAGCAGTCCTTCCACGGCGGGAGGTCGCGAGACCCAGTACTTC.